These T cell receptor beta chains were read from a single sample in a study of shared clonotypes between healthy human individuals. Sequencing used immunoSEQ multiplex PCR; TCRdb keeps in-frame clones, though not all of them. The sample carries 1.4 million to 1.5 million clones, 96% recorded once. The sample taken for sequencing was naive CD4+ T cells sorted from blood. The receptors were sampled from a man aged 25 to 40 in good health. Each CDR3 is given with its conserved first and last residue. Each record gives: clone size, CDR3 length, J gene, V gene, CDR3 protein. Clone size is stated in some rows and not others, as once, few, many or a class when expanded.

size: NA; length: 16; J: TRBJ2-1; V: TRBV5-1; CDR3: CASSFLGEQVSDEQFF
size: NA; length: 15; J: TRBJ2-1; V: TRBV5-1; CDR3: CASSLSGGAYNEQFF
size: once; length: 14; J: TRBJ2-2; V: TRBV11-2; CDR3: CASSFDSYTGELFF
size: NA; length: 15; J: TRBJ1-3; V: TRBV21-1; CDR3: CANQWTGNSGNTIYF
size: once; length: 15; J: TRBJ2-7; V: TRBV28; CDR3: CASTPYSGPTYEQYF
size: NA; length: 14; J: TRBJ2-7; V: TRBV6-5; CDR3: CASSLGSPSYEQYF
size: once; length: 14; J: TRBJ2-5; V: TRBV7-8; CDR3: CASSLARVRETQYF
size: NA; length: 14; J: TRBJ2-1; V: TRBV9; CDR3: CASSVGGQTLEQFF
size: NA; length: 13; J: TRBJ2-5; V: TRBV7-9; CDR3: CASTQSVKKTQYF
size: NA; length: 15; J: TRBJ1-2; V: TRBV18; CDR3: CASSPQTQGDYGYTF
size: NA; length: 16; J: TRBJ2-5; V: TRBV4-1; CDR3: CASSQAGGGLGETQYF
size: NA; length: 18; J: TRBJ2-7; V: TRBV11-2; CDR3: CASSLDLTSGNSPYEQYF
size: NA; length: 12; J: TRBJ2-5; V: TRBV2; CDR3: CASGDRGETQYF
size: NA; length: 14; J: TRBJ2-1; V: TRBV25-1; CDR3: CASSELVAGNEQFF
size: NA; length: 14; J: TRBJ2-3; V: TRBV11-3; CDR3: CASSSGVEADTQYF
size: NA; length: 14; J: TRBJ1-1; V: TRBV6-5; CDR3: CASSRDSRNTEAFF
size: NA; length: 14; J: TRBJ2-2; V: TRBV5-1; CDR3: CASSQHGNTGELFF
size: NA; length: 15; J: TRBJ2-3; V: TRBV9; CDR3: CASSASGRLTDTQYF
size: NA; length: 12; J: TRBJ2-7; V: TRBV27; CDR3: CASVGWNYEQYF
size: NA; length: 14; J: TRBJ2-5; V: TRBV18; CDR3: CASSPRDRGETQYF
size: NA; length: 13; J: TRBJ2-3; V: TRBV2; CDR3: CACNRGSTDTQYF
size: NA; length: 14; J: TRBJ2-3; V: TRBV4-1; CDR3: CASSRASGTDTQYF
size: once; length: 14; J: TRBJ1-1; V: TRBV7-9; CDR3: CASSPRQGDTEAFF
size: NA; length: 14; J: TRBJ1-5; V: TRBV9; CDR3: CASSVDNRNQPQHF
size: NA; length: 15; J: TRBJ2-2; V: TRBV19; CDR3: CASKKGTRWTGELFF
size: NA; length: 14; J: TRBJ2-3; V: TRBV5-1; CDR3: CASSPLAGEDTQYF
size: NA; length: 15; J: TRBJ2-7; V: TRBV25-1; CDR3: CASSAYGGVSYEQYF
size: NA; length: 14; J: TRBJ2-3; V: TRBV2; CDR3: CASSVKIAGDTQYF
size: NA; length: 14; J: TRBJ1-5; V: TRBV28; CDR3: CASSLDRGNQPQHF
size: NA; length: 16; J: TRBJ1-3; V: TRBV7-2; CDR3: CASSLNPQGAGDTIYF
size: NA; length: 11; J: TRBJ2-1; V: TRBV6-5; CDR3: CASSYTNEQFF
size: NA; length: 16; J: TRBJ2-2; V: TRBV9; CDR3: CASTKASGSYTGELFF
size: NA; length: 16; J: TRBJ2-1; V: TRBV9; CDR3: CASSPFWGQGGNEQFF
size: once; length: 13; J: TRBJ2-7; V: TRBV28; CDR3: CASTQADSYEQYF
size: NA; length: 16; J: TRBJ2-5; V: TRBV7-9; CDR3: CASSLGQGRRRETQYF
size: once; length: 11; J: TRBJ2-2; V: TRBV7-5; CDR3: CVRSLGGELFF
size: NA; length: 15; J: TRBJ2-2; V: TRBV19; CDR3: CASSMIPGGTGELFF
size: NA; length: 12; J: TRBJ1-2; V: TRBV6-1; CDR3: CASLWSHYGYTF
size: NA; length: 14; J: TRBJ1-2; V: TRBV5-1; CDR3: CASSLASPSYGYTF
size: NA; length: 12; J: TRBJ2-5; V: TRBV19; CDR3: CASSRETETQYF
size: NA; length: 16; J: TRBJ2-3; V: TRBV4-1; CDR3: CASSQVGREIKDTQYF
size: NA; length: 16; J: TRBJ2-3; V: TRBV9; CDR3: CASSVRAGSGTDTQYF
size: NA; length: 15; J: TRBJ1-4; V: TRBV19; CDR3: CASSIPGRRGEKLFF
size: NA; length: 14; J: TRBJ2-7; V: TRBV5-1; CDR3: CASSWTSGPYEQYF
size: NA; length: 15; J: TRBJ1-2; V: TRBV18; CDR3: CASSQATGKGYGYTF
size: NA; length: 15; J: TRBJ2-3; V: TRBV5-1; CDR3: CASSFGQAPTDTQYF
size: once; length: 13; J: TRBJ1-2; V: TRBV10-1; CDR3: CASSLTEPYGYTF
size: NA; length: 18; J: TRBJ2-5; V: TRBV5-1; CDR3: CASSHNRDLSSLQETQYF
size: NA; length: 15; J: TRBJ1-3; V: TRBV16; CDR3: CASSQFGTSGNTIYF
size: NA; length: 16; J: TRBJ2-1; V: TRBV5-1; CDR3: CASSLYMGGTYNEQFF
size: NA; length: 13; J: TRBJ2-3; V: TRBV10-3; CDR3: CAVHRGSTDTQYF